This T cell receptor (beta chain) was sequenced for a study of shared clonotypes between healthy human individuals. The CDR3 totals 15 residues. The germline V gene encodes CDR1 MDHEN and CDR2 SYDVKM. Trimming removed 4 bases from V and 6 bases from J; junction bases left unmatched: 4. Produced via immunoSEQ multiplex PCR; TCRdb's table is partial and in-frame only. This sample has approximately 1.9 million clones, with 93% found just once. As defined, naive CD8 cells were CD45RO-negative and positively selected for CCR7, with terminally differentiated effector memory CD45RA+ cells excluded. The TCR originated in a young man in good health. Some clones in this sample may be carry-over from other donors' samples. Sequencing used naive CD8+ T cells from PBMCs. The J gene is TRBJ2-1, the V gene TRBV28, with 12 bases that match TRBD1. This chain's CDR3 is CASSSGQGASNEQFF. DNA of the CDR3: TGTGCCAGCAGTTCGGGACAGGGGGCGAGCAATGAGCAGTTCTTC. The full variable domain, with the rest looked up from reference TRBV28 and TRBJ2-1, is DVKVTQSSRYLVKRTGEKVFLECVQDMDHENMFWYRQDPGLGLRLIYFSYDVKMKEKGDIPEGYSVSREKKERFSLILESASTNQTSMYLCASSSGQGASNEQFFGPGTRLTVL.